The present TCR beta chain was sequenced within a study of CD8+ T cells in alopecia areata. Study information: Treated individuals took tofacitinib by mouth, 5 to 10 mg twice daily. Study results and caveats: Alopecia totalis/universalis scalp especially showed more expanded CD8+ clones than normal scalp.

CDR3 length equals 15 residues. Trimming stripped 3 bases from V and 7 bases from J, with 13 bases between. Germline-derived CDR1 and CDR2 are MGHDK and SYGVNS. RNA was extracted and reverse transcribed into cDNA as the sequencing template. Clones were read by immunoSEQ multiplex PCR, and TCRdb kept only the in-frame ones, dropping some. The sample comprises just over 150,000 clones, about two thirds of which are singletons, and around 0.91% rests with the top ten. As to this clone: Its antigen is as yet unknown.

Treatment defined: oral pan-JAK inhibitor, 5-10 mg twice daily. Researchers gathered lesional scalp punch biopsies and peripheral blood from patients with alopecia areata. Sorting from PBMCs produced CD4+ and CD8+ T cells. This material consisted of CD4+ T cells sorted from blood, taken at week 4, from a patient treated with tofacitinib. V and J are TRBV25-1 and TRBJ1-6; D is possibly TRBD1 (5 bases). The origin of this receptor is a human donor with alopecia areata. In nucleotides, the CDR3 is TGTGCCAGCAGTGAGCCCCGGGGCCTAAATTCACCCCTCCACTTT. It specifies CASSEPRGLNSPLHF. Combining the CDR3 with reference TRBV25-1 and TRBJ1-6 gives the whole variable domain EADIYQTPRYLVIGTGKKITLECSQTMGHDKMYWYQQDPGMELHLIHYSYGVNSTEKGDLSSESTVSRIRTEHFPLTLESARPSHTSQYLCASSEPRGLNSPLHFGNGTRLTVT.